Below, one TCR beta chain is given with its context. The source of the sample is a study of OX40 agonist ivuxolimab in advanced cancers. Study information: Dose-escalation cases comprised hepatocellular carcinoma, melanoma, renal cell or head and neck cancer. Three patients got partial responses; one had hepatocellular carcinoma and two had cutaneous melanoma.

There are 14 residues in the CDR3. Germline lookup yields CDR1 GTSNPN and CDR2 SVGIG (reference sequence). The junction had 6 bases not matched to a gene; V was cut back by 5 bases and J by 1 base. Sequencing was performed with immunoSEQ multiplex PCR; in TCRdb, only in-frame clones are kept and a portion is missing. The sample lists 60,000 to 100,000 clones, less than 85% occurring once. The chain links TRBV30 to TRBJ2-3; 7 bases align to TRBD2. The sequence was collected from an adult with an advanced solid tumor such as melanoma, head and neck, liver or kidney cancer. Specimen: CD4+ or CD8+ T cells sorted from blood, collected in a trial of the OX40 agonist ivuxolimab. The CDR3 coding sequence is TGTGCCTGGGGGAGACTAGCAGGCACAGATACGCAGTATTTT. Its protein is CAWGRLAGTDTQYF.